The 8 T cell receptor beta chains below all came from one sample that was sequenced in a study of T cell changes during pregnancy in multiple sclerosis. The assay was immunoSEQ multiplex PCR, and TCRdb's table has in-frame clones only and misses some. This sample has some 52,000 clones, with roughly 92% found just once. Sample: CD4+ T cells from peripheral blood mononuclear cells, taken in the third trimester of pregnancy. The source is a female donor with multiple sclerosis, enrolled in a pregnancy study.

V and J are TRBV6-5 and TRBJ1-1; 8 bases are a match to TRBD1. Germline V CDR1 and CDR2: MNHEY, SVGAGI. The CDR3 extends over 14 amino acids. Germline trimming cut 7 bases from V and 5 bases from J; bases unmatched to any gene: 9. The CDR3 DNA follows: TGTGCCAGCACCCAGGGGGCGCGAAGGACTGAAGCTTTCTTT. It specifies CASTQGARRTEAFF.

The gene calls are TRBV2 and TRBJ1-1; no reliable D call. The length of the CDR3 is 14 residues. Germline CDR1 reads SNHLY; CDR2 reads FYNNEI. V was shortened by 6 bases and J by 2 bases, with 13 bases between the two germline ends. Written as DNA, the CDR3 is TGTGCCAGCAGCCCAGAGACACGAAACACTGAAGCTTTCTTT. Protein product: CASSPETRNTEAFF.

V is TRBV7-9 and J is TRBJ1-2; 7 nucleotides line up with TRBD1. The CDR3 has 18 residues. The V and J ends lost 0 bases and 4 bases, in that order; junction bases with no gene match: 14. Per germline, CDR1 SEHNR and CDR2 FQNEAQ (reference sequence). CDR3 DNA: TGTGCCAGCAGCTTAGCGGGGGGACAGTCGACGAGGGGCTATGGCTACACCTTC. Its protein is CASSLAGGQSTRGYGYTF.

The chain carries TRBV7-9 and TRBJ1-1; D gene uncertain. The V gene's germline CDR1 is SEHNR and CDR2 FQNEAQ (reference sequence). The V end was cut by 7 bases, the J end by 0 bases, with 6 bases between. The CDR3 consists of 12 residues. This CDR3 is CASTRLNTEAFF. The CDR3 DNA reads TGTGCCAGCACCAGGCTGAACACTGAAGCTTTCTTT.

The rearrangement links TRBV10-3 to TRBJ1-5, with a weak D call TRBD1 (5 bases). The germline gives CDR1 ENHRY, CDR2 SYGVKD. The CDR3 is 19 amino acids. The V end lost 5 bases, the J end lost 0 bases, and 23 bases lay between the germline ends. CDR3 nucleotide sequence: TGTGCCATCAGTCCCTCAGCTGCGGGGGACGGAGTTAGCAATCAGCCCCAGCATTTT. Translation gives CAISPSAAGDGVSNQPQHF.

V is TRBV5-8 and J is TRBJ2-5; perhaps TRBD1 as D (5 bases). Germline V lookup: CDR1 SGHTS, CDR2 YDEGEE. V dropped 9 bases and J dropped 5 bases, with 17 bases sitting between them. The CDR3 contains 13 residues. CDR3 residues: CATRYRNWETQYF. In nucleotides, the CDR3 is TGTGCCACCCGGTACAGGAATTGGGAGACCCAGTACTTC.

V and J are TRBV19 and TRBJ2-1; no clear D. This CDR3 has 14 residues. Germline V gene data show CDR1 as LNHDA and CDR2 as SQIVND (reference sequence). Trimming stripped 4 bases from V and 6 bases from J, with 13 bases between. The CDR3 loop is CASSNSPSVNEQFF. The CDR3, as DNA: TGTGCCAGTAGTAACTCTCCCAGCGTCAATGAGCAGTTCTTC.

The rearrangement links TRBV4-3 to TRBJ1-5; 9 bases line up with TRBD1. In germline, CDR1 is LGHNA, CDR2 YSLEER. J was trimmed by 3 bases and V by 2 bases; bases with no gene match: 5. CDR3 length: 16 amino acids. This CDR3 is CASSQYRGPSNQPQHF. The CDR3 region has the DNA TGCGCCAGCAGCCAATACAGGGGGCCTTCCAATCAGCCCCAGCATTTT.